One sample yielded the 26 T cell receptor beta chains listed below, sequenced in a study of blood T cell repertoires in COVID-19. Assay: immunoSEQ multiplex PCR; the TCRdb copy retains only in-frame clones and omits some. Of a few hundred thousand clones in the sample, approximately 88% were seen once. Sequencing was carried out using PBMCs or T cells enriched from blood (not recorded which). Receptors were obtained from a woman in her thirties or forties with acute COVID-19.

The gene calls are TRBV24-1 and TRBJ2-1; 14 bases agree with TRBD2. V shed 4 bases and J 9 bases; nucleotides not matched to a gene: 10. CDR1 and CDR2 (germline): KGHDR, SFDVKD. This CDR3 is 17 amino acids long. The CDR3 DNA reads TGTGCCACCAGTGACCCTCCGGGACTAGCGGGAGCGGGTGAGCAGTTCTTC. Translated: CATSDPPGLAGAGEQFF.

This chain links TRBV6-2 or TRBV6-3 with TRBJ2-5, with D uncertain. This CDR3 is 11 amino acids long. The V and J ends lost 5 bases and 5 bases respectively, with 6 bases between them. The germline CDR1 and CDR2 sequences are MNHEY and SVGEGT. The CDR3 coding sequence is TGTGCCAGCAGTCCCATGGAGACCCAGTACTTC. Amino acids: CASSPMETQYF.

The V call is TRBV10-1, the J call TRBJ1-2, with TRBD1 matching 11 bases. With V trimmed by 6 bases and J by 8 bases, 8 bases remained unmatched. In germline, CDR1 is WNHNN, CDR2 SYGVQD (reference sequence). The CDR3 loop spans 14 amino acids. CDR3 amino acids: CASSDGQGAKGYTF. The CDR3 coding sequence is TGCGCCAGCAGCGATGGACAGGGGGCAAAAGGCTACACCTTC.

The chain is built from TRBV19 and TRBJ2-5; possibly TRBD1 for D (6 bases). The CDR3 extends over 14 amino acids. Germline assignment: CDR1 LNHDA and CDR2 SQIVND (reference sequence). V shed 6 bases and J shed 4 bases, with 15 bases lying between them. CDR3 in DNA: TGTGCCAGTAGGAGGGCAGGGGTAGTAGAGACCCAGTACTTC. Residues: CASRRAGVVETQYF.

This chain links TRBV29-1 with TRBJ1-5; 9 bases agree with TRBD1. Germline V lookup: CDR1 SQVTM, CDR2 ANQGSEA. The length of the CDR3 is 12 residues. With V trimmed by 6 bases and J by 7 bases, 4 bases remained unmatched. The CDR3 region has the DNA TGCAGCGTAGACAGGGGGGGCCAGCCCCAGCATTTT. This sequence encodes CSVDRGGQPQHF.

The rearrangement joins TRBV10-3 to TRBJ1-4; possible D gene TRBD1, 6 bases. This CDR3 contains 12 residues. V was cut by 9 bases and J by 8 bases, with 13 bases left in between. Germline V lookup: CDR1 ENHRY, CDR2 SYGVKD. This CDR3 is CAISDRNEKLFF. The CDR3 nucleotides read TGTGCCATATCAGACAGGAACGAAAAACTGTTTTTT.

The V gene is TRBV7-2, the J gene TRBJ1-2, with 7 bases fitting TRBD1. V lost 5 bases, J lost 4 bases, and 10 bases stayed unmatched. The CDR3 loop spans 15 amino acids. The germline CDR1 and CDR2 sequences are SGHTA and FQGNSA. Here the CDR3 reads CASSTRTGPSYGYTF. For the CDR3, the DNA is TGTGCCAGCAGCACCCGGACAGGTCCATCCTATGGCTACACCTTC.

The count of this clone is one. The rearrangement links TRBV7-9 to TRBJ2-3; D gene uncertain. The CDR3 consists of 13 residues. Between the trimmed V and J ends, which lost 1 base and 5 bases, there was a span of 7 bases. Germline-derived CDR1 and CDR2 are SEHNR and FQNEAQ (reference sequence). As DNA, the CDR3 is TGTGCCAGCAGCTTAGTCGGCGGAGATACGCAGTATTTT. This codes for CASSLVGGDTQYF.

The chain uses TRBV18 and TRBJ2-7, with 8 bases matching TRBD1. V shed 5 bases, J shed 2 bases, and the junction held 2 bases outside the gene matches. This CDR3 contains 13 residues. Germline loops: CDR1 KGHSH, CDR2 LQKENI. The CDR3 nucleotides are TGTGCCAGCTCAGAGACAGGGGCCTACGAGCAGTACGTC. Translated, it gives CASSETGAYEQYV.

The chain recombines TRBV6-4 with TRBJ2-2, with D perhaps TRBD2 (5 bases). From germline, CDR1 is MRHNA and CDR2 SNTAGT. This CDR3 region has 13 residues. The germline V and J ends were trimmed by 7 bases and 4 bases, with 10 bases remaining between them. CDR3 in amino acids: CASKNGITGELFF. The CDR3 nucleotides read TGTGCCAGCAAAAACGGGATCACCGGGGAGCTGTTTTTT.

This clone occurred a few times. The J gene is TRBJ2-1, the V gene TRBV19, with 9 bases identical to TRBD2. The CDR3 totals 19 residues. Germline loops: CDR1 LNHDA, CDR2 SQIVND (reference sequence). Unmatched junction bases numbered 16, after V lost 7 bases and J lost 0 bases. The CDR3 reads CASTPLAGPVMSSYNEQFF. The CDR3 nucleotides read TGTGCCAGTACCCCCCTAGCGGGGCCCGTGATGAGCTCCTACAATGAGCAGTTCTTC.

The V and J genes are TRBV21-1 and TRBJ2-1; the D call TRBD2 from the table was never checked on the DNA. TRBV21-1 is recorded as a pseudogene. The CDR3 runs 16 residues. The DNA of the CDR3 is TGTGCCAGCAGCAAACTAAGCGGGGGGGTTCACAATGAGCAGTTCTTC. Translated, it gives CASSKLSGGVHNEQFF.

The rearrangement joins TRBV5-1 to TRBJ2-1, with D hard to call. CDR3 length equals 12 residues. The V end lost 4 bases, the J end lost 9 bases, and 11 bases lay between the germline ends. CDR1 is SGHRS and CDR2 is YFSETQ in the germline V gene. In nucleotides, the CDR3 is TGCGCCAGCAGCCCGACCGACATTGAGCAGTTCTTC. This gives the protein CASSPTDIEQFF.

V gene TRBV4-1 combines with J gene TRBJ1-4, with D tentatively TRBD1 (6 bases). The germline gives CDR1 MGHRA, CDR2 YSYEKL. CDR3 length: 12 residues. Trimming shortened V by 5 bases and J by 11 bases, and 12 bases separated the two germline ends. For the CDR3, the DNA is TGCGCCAGCAGCTCCCAGGGGTTTAAACTGTTTTTT. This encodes CASSSQGFKLFF.

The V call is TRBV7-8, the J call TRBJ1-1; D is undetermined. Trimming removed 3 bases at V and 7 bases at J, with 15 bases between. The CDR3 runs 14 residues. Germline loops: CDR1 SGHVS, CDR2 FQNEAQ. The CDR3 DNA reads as TGTGCCAGCAGCTTTGATAGGGCAGGAGGTGAAGCTTTCTTT. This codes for CASSFDRAGGEAFF.

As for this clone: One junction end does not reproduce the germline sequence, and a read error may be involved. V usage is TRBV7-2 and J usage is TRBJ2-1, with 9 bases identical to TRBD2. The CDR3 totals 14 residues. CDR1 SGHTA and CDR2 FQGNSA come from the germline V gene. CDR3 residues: CASTLAGAYNEQFF. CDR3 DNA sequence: TGTGCCAGCACCTTAGCGGGAGCCTACAATGAGCAGTTCTTC.

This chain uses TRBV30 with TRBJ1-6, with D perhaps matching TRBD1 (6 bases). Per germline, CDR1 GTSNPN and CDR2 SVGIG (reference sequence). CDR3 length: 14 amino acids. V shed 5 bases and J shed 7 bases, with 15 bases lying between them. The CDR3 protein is CAWDGETGNSPLHF. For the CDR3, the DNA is TGTGCCTGGGACGGAGAAACAGGGAATTCACCCCTCCACTTT.

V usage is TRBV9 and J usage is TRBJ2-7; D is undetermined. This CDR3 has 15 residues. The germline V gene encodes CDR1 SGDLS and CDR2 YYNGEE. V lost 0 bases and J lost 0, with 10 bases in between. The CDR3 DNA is TGTGCCAGCAGCGTAGGGGCAGTGGACTCCTACGAGCAGTACTTC. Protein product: CASSVGAVDSYEQYF.

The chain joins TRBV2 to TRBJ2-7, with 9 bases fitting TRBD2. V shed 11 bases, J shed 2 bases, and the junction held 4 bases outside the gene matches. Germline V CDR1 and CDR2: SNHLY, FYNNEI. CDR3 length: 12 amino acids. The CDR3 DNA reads TGTGCCGCGGGAGGGTTTCCCTACGAGCAGTACTTC. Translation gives CAAGGFPYEQYF.

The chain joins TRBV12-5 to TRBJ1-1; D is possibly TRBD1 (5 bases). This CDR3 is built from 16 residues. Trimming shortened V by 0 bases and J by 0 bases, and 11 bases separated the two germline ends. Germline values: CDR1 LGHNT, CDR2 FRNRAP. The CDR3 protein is CASGLVLGGMNTEAFF. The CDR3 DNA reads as TGTGCTAGTGGTTTGGTACTGGGGGGGATGAACACTGAAGCTTTCTTT.

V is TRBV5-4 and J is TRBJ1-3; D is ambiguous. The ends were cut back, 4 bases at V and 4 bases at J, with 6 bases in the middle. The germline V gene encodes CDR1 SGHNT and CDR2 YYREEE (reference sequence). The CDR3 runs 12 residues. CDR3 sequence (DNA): TGTGCCAGCAGCCGAGAAGGAAACACCATATATTTT. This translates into CASSREGNTIYF.

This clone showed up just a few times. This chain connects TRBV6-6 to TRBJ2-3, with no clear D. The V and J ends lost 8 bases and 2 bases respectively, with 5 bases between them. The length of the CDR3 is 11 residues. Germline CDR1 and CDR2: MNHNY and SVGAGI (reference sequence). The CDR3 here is CASSNTDTQYF. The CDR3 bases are TGTGCCAGCTCCAACACAGATACGCAGTATTTT.

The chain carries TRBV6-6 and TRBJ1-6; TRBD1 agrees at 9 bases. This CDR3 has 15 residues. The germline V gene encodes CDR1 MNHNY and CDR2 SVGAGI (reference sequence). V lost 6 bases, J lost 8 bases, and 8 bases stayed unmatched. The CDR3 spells CASSPGWTGDSPLHF. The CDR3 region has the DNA TGTGCCAGCAGCCCAGGCTGGACAGGGGATTCACCCCTCCACTTT.

The CDR3 loop reads CSSRDSGARTYNEQFF. In DNA, the CDR3 is TGCAGCTCGCGGGACTCTGGAGCCAGAACCTACAATGAGCAGTTCTTC. The rearrangement joins TRBV29-1 to TRBJ2-1, with a weak D call TRBD2 (6 bases). Germline CDR1 and CDR2: SQVTM and ANQGSEA. V was trimmed by 8 bases and J by 2 bases, leaving 22 bases between them. The CDR3 runs to 16 residues.

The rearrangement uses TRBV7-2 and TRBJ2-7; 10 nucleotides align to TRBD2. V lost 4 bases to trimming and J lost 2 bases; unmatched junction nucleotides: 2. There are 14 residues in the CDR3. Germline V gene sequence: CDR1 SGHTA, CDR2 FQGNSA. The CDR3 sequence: CASSSTSGAYEQYF. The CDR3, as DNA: TGTGCCAGCAGCTCAACTAGCGGGGCCTACGAGCAGTACTTC. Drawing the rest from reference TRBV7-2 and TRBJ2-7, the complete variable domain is GAGVSQSPSNKVTEKGKDVELRCDPISGHTALYWYRQSLGQGLEFLIYFQGNSAPDKSGLPSDRFSAERTGGSVSTLTIQRTQQEDSAVYLCASSSTSGAYEQYFGPGTRLTVT.

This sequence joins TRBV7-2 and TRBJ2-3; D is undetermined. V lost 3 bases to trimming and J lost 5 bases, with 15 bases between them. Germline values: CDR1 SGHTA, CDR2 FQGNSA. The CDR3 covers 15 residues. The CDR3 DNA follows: TGTGCCAGCAGCTTCACTACAACCTCGGGAGATACGCAGTATTTT. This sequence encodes CASSFTTTSGDTQYF.